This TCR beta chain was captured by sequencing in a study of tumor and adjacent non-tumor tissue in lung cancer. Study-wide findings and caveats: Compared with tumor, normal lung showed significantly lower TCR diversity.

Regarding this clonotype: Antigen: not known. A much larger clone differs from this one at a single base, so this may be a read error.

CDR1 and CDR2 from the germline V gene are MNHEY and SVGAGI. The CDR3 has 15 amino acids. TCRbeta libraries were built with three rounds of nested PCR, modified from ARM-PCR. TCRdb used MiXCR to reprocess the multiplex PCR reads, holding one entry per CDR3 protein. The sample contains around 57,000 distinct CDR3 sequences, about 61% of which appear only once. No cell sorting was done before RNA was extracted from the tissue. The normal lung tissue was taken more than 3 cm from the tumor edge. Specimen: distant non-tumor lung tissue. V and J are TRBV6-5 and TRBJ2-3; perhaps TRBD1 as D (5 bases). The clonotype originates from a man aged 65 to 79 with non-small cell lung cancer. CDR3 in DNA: TGTGTCAGCAGTTTCGCGACAGCTAGCACAGATACGCAGTATTTT. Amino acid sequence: CVSSFATASTDTQYF.